This TCR beta chain was documented in a study of OX40 agonist ivuxolimab in advanced cancers. As for the study in general: Every 2 weeks, patients got intravenous ivuxolimab at one of six dose levels (0.01-10 mg/kg).

Data came from immunoSEQ multiplex PCR; TCRdb stores just in-frame clones and leaves some out. The data show about 100,000 clones, 75% to 90% seen once. In its sample, this clone was seen a few times. Its cognate antigen is unknown. The study's findings and limits: Doses of 0.1 to 3.0 mg/kg were accompanied by clonal expansion of CD4+ and CD8+ blood T cells by week 6. CD8+ T cells (on average) carried more expanded clones than CD4+ T cells.

V lost 8 bases and J 4 bases, leaving 9 bases between the germline ends. The CDR3 is made up of 13 amino acids. The germline V gene encodes CDR1 PRHDT and CDR2 FYEKMQ (reference sequence). Any history of autoimmune disease or systemic immunosuppression disqualified patients. The genes are TRBV13 and TRBJ1-6; D remains ambiguous. The TCR sequence derives from an adult with an advanced solid tumor such as melanoma, head and neck, liver or kidney cancer. This specimen was CD4+ or CD8+ T cells sorted from blood, taken in a trial of the OX40 agonist ivuxolimab. DNA of the CDR3: TGTGCCAGCCGCCGGGATTATAATTCACCCCTCCACTTT. This sequence encodes CASRRDYNSPLHF.